This record concerns one T cell receptor beta chain sequence. This clonotype was counted at least ten times. Its antigen remains unidentified. Base qualities are missing; no much larger clone stands one base away. Counted from cysteine to phenylalanine, this CDR3 has 13 amino acids. CDR3 DNA only is kept here, 39 bases in frame from base 1. V is pruned by 7 bases and J by 5 bases, leaving 5 bases of the junction without a gene match. CDR1 ENHRY and CDR2 SYGVKD were looked up in the germline V gene. This record comes from a study of spatial heterogeneity in lung cancer (dated by TCRdb to the late 2010s). Regarding the study in general: Beta-chain transcripts were consistently detected in greater numbers than alpha-chain transcripts, which likely reflected higher beta-chain transcript abundance. The study quantitatively compared TCR alpha and beta repertoires across multiple tumor regions, matched nontumor lung and blood in non-small cell lung cancer. Both alpha and beta chains were TCR-sequenced in 200 to 250 tumor regions, under 85 matched nontumor lung samples and roughly 50 PBMC samples obtained at surgery. Nonsynonymous mutation counts, determined by whole-exome sequencing of tumor tissue, were related to features of the TCR repertoire. In the raw uncorrected reads, each unique combination of TCR and UMI appeared on average more than ten times. Results the study describes overall, beyond this receptor: Ubiquitous expanded tumor TCRs were found in blood more often at tumor resection than at routine follow-up. Additional single-cell paired TCR alpha and beta sequencing was considered necessary to confirm, at a functional level, the hypothesis that regional TCRs recognize regional mutations.

The sample's time point, from its label and the paper: sample taken at primary tumor resection. TCR sequencing used whole RNA extracted from tumor and nontumor lung tissue, or from cryopreserved PBMC samples, without cell sorting. Donors were around 71 patients with early-stage, untreated non-small cell lung cancer from the lung TRACERx cohort. A patient was chosen for TCR sequencing only when enough RNA was available from at least two tumor regions. Libraries were prepared through 5' RACE. Sequencing instrument: NextSeq 500. To allow correction of PCR and sequencing errors, the TCR library protocol tagged every TCR cDNA molecule with a unique molecular identifier. From the authors' description of their analysis: TCR identification, UMI-based error correction and CDR3 extraction were all carried out with Decombinator tools. Expanded TCRs were defined as those above a frequency of 2 per 1,000, corresponding to the top 1% of the tumor frequency distribution. Each repertoire was subsampled 100 times to 5,000 TCRs, after which Renyi diversity was computed with the R vegan package. CDR3 similarity networks were built from amino acid triplet string-kernel similarity, with CDR3s being connected when pairwise similarity was above 0.82. TCRdb redid the processing of the public reads, applying fastp at Q25 and MiXCR, and retained in-frame beta chains. Rows matching on CDR3 protein sequence are summarized as one entry with the most common DNA and genes. TCRdb's processing, not the study's, gives the V and J calls here. Within this sample are roughly 36,000 distinct CDR3 sequences, with less than 6% of them counted one time only. In total, the top ten clones hold 11% of the sample.

This specimen consisted of PBMCs, obtained at surgery. This chain is built from TRBV10-3 and TRBJ1-5, with 7 bases matching TRBD1. This TCR derives from a male donor with early-stage non-small cell lung cancer. The nucleotides read TGTGCCATCAATAACAGGGGCGATCAGCCCCAGCATTTT. Translated, it reads CAINNRGDQPQHF.